This record looks at one T cell receptor beta chain sequence and its context. Its antigen is not yet known. The input lacks base qualities; no much larger clone sits a single base away. CDR1 and CDR2 are drawn from the germline V gene: SGHRS, YFSETQ. The CDR3 sequence holds 18 residues, the cysteine and phenylalanine included. Of the read, only the CDR3 DNA is kept; its 54 bases are in frame from base 1. V loses 0 bases at its end and J loses 0 bases; junction bases beyond the gene matches: 9. These data belong to a study of blood T cells in healthy people across ages (dated by TCRdb to the mid-2010s). Looking at the study overall: In model experiments, roughly one uniquely barcoded TCR beta cDNA molecule per two T cells was captured by template switching. Using the same blood draw, the study looked at two additional independent replicas of 1 million unique cDNA reads for two donors, one aged 18 to 29 and the other aged 80 or older. Donors of different ages were randomly distributed across sequencing lanes to avoid experimental bias. Age-related changes in TCR beta repertoire diversity were measured in the study by deep sequencing normalized with unique cDNA molecular identifiers. Donors were grouped into four age groups: young (average approximately 16 years), middle-aged (around 39), aged (around 66) and long-lived (just over 80).

Library preparation used 5' RACE. TCRdb records Illumina HiSeq 2500 as the sequencer. A second roughly 7 to 11 cycle PCR used a sample-barcoded 5' primer and a J-beta primer mix. Each TCR beta cDNA molecule received a unique molecular identifier from a template-switch 5' adaptor carrying 12 random nucleotides. Each sample yielded at least 3 million CDR3-containing paired-end reads. First-strand cDNA was synthesized from all RNA with the Mint cDNA synthesis kit, primed by a TRBC-specific oligonucleotide. Following uracil-DNA glycosylase treatment, a first 18-cycle PCR with universal primers M1SS and BC2_uni_R was performed on all cDNA. The study's own analysis went as follows. Normalization of each sample was performed by random selection of 1 million high-quality reads, each carrying a distinct molecular identifier. Instead of being binned into consensus sequences, reads with shared molecular identifiers were discarded. CDR3 identification, clonotype clustering and error correction used MiTCR with a Q25 quality threshold and the strictest error-elimination algorithm. A nonparametric unseen species model with Euler transformation was used to estimate a lower bound on total TCR beta diversity. Starting from the raw public reads, TCRdb applied fastp trimming at Q25, assembled clones with MiXCR and retained in-frame beta chains. Rows merge per CDR3 protein into single entries with the most common DNA and genes. The V and J calls here are based on TCRdb, not the publication. In this sample the table shows more than 1.4 million distinct CDR3 sequences, 42% of which occur a single time. The ten largest make up approximately 7.9% of the sample.

Study-level results and caveats: Bulk unsorted PBMC profiling prevented conclusive comparison of naive and antigen-experienced compartments. Compared with the aged group, the long-lived group had more naive CD4+ T cells, fewer expanded clones and increased TCR diversity, suggesting age selection. As age increased, observed TCR beta diversity per million T cells dropped in a roughly linear way, and a significant reduction was already evident by age 40. Donor CMV infection status was unknown, potentially confounding age-related changes in expanded clonotypes. Total diversity estimates from one million sequenced T cells were considered lower bounds and underestimates. A strong correlation was found between observed TCR beta diversity and the percentage of naive T cells measured by flow cytometry.

Donors were about 36 systemically healthy Caucasian individuals from Russia aged 6 to 90 years. Each donor gave 8 to 10 milliliters of peripheral blood, collected into EDTA-treated Vacutainer tubes. PBMCs were isolated by Ficoll-Paque density-gradient centrifugation, with at least 6.5 million obtained per sample. Trizol reagent was used to extract total RNA from the PBMCs, yielding at least 5.5 micrograms per sample. The percentages of naive CD45RAhigh/CD27high T cells were determined by flow cytometry on a PBMC aliquot from every donor. The sequenced material came from blood. The TCR comes from a woman younger than 30 in good health. The sequence links TRBV5-1 to TRBJ2-3, with 8 bases aligning to TRBD2. Read as DNA, the sequence is TGCGCCAGCAGCTTGGATGGTTTTGGACTAGCCAGCACAGATACGCAGTATTTT. This is translated as CASSLDGFGLASTDTQYF.